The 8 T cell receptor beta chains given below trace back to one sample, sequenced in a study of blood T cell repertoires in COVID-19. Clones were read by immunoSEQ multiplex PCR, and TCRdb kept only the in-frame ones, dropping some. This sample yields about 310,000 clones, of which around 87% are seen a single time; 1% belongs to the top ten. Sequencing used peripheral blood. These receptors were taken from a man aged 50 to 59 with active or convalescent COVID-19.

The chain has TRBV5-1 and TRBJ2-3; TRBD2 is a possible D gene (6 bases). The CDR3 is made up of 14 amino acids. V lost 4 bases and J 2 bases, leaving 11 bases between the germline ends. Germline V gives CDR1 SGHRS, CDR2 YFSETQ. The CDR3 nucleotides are TGCGCCAGCAGCCGGGACTCGAACACAGATACGCAGTATTTT. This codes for CASSRDSNTDTQYF.

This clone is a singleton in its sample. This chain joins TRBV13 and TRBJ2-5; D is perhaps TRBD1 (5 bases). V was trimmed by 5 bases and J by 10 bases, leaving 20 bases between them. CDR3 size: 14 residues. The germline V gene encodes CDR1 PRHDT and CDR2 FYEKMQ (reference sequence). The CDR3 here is CASSALLQGKGQYF. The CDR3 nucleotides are TGTGCCAGCAGCGCTCTCCTTCAGGGAAAAGGCCAGTACTTC.

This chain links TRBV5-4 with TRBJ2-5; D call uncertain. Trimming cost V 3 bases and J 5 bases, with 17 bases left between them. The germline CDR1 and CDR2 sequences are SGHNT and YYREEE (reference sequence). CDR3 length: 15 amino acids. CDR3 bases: TGTGCCAGCAGCTGGGCTGGCCAGGCACGGGAGACCCAGTACTTC. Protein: CASSWAGQARETQYF.

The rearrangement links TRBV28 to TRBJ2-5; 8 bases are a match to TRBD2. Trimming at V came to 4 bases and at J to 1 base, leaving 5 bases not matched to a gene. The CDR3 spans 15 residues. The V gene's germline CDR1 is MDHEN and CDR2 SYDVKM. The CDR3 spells CASSSSGQSQETQYF. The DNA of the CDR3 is TGTGCCAGCAGTTCTAGCGGGCAAAGCCAAGAGACCCAGTACTTC.

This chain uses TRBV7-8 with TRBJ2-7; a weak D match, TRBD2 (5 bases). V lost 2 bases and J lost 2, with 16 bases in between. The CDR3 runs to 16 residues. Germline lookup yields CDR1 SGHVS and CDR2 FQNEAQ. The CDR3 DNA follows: TGTGCCAGCAGCTTACGTATCTCGGGAAAACCCTACGAGCAGTACTTC. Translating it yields CASSLRISGKPYEQYF.

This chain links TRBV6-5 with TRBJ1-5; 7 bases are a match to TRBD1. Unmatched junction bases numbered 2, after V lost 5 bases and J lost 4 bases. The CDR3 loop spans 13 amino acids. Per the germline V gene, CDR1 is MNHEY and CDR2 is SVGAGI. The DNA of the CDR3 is TGTGCCAGCAGTCCCAGGGGGAATCAGCCCCAGCATTTT. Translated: CASSPRGNQPQHF.

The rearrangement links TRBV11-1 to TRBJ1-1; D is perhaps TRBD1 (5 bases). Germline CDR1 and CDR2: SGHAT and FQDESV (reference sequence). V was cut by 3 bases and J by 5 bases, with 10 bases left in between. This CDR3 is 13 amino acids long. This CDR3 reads CASSFYPGTEAFF. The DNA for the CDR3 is TGTGCCAGCAGCTTCTATCCAGGGACTGAAGCTTTCTTT.

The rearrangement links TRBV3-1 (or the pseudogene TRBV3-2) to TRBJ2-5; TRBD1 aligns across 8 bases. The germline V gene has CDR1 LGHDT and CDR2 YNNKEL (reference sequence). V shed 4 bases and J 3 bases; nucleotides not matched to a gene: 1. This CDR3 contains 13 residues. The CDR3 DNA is TGTGCCAGCAGCCCGGGACAGGAAGAGACCCAGTACTTC. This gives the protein CASSPGQEETQYF.